This T cell receptor beta chain was retrieved from a study of blood T cell repertoires in COVID-19 (dated by TCRdb to between 2020 and 2021). About the investigation overall: Samples from collaborators originated in the United States, Italy and Spain and spanned both the acute and convalescent phases of COVID-19. The prospective study material was composed of cDNA or gDNA derived from T cells, B-cell-depleted T cells, or PBMCs. Subjects who had been exposed to COVID-19, were actively infected with it, or had recovered from it provided the deeply sampled blood TCRbeta repertoires that made up the dataset. The repertoires were released in a freely available public database intended as a resource for research on the immune response to SARS-CoV-2. Samples came from the ongoing ImmuneRACE study (first 160 participants) plus 1,254 subjects from 6 global collaborators. Nearly every sample came with metadata listing a de-identified subject ID, COVID-19 status, age in years and sex. Where HLA class I and class II types were available, the types were taken from metadata supplied by the sample provider, not from assay-based typing. What the authors observed across the whole study: The amount of clinical and demographic metadata varied by source and participant and was provided uncurated.

With respect to this clone: Its cognate antigen has yet to be identified. It has no much larger one-base neighbor in the sample; base qualities were not kept.

The immunoSEQ Assay, a bias-controlled multiplex PCR, was used to amplify TCRbeta CDR3 regions from genomic DNA. In the paper's pipeline: The number of nucleated cells in each sample was estimated by amplification of reference gene primers within the assay. Sequence reads were collapsed and filtered to measure the absolute abundance of every unique TCRbeta CDR3 rearrangement. For each sample, productive Simpson clonality was calculated as the square root of Simpson's diversity index over productive rearrangements. The immuneACCESS repertoire file appears here via TCRdb, limited to in-frame rearrangements. These files lack a portion of the clones; in checked studies, under half of the deficit traces to unresolved V genes, and the cause of the others is not known. V and J calls and clone size are as listed in that table; D and trimming were resolved from the DNA. In all, the sample holds over 150,000 clones, and around 87% of those were seen once. 10% of the sample is taken by the ten largest.

The CDR3 starts with the cysteine, ends with the phenylalanine, and has 14 residues. Only the CDR3 part of the read is kept: 42 bases, read in frame from the first base. The germline V gene (reference sequence) provides CDR1 SGHNT and CDR2 YYREEE. Ends trimmed: V by 4 bases, J by 1 base; bases unmatched to a gene: 2. In Seattle, one collaborating source enrolled patients while the infection was active and tracked those patients longitudinally over the course of disease. Whole blood was collected in K2EDTA tubes by collaborating institutions according to the institutions' own protocols. Collaborator samples were shipped for TCRbeta analysis as frozen whole blood, isolated PBMCs, or DNA extracted from either sample type.

The receptor was derived from an older woman with COVID-19, enrolled during active disease. The rearranged segments are TRBV5-4 and TRBJ2-4, and TRBD1 matches 7 of the central bases. The material sequenced was peripheral blood. The DNA sequence is as follows: TGTGCCAGCAGCCTACAGGGGGCCAAAAACATTCAGTACTTC. Its protein reads: CASSLQGAKNIQYF.